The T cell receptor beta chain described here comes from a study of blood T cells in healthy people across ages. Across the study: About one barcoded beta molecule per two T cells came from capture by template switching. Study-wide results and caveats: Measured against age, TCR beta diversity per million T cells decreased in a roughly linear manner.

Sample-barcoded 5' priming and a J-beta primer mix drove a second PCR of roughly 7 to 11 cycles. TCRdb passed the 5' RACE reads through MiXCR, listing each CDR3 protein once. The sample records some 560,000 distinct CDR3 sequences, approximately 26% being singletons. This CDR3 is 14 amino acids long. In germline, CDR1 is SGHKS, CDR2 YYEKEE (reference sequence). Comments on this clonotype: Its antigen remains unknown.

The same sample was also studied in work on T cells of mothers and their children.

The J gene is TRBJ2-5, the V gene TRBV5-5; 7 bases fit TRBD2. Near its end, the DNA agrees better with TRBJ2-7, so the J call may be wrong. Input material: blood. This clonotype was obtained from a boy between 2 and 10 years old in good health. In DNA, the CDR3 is TGTGCCAGCAGCTTGGCGGGAGGATCCAACGAGCAGTACTTC. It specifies CASSLAGGSNEQYF.